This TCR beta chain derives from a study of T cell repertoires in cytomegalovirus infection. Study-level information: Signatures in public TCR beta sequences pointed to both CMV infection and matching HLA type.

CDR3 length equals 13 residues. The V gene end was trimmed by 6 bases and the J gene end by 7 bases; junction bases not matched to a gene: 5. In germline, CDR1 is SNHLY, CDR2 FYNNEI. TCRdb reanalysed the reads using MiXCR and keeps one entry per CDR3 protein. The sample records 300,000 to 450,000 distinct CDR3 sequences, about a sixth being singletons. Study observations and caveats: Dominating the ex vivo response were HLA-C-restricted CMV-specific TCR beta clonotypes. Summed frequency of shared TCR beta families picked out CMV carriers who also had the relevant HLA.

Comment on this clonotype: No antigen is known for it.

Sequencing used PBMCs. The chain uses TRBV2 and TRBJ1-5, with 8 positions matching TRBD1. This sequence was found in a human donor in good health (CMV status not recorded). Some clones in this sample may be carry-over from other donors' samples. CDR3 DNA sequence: TGTGCCAGCAGCGAGACAGGGGTCCAGCCCCAGCATTTT. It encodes CASSETGVQPQHF. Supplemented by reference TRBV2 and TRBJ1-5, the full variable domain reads EPEVTQTPSHQVTQMGQEVILRCVPISNHLYFYWYRQILGQKVEFLVSFYNNEISEKSEIFDDQFSVERPDGSNFTLKIRSTKLEDSAMYFCASSETGVQPQHFGDGTRLSIL.